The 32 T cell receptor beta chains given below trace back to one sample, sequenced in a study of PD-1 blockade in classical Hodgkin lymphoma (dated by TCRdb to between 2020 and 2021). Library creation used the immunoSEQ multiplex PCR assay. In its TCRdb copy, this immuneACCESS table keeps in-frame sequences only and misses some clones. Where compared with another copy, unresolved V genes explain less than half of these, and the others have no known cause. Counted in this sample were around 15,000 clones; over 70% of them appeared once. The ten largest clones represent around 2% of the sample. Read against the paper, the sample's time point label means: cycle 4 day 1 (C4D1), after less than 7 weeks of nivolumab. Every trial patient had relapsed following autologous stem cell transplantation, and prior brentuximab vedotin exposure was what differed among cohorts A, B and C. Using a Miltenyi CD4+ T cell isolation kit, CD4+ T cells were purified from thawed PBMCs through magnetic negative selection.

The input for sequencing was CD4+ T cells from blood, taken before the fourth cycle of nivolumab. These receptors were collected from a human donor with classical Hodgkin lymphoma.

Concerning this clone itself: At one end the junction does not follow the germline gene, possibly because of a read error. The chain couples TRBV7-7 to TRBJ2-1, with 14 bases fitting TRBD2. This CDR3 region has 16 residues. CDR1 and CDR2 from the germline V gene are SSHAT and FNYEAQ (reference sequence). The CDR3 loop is CASSQPGTSGSDEQFF. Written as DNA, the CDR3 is TGTGCTAGCAGCCAACCCGGGACTAGCGGGAGCGATGAGCAGTTCTTC.

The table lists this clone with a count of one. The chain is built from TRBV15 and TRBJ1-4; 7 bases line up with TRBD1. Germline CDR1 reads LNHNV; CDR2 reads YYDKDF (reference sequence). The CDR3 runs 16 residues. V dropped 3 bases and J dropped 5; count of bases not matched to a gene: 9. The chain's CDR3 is CATSSNYRGPNEKLFF. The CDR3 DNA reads TGTGCCACCAGCAGTAATTACAGGGGCCCCAATGAAAAACTGTTTTTT.

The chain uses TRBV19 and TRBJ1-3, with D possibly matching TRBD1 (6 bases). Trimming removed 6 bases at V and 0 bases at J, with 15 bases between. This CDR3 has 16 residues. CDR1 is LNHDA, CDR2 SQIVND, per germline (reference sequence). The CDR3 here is CASRSYQGHSGNTIYF. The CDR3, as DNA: TGTGCCAGTAGGAGCTATCAGGGGCACTCTGGAAACACCATATATTTT.

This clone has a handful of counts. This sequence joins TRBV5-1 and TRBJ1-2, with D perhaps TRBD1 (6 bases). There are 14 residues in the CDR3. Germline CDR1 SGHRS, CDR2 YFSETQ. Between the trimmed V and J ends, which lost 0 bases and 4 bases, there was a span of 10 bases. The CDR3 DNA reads TGCGCCAGCAGCTTGGACAGGGTGGGCTATGGCTACACCTTC. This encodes CASSLDRVGYGYTF.

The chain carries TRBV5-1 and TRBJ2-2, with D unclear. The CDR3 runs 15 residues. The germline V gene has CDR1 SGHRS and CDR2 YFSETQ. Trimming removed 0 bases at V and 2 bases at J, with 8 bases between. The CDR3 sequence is CASSLDGINTGELFF. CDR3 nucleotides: TGCGCCAGCAGCTTGGATGGGATCAACACCGGGGAGCTGTTTTTT.

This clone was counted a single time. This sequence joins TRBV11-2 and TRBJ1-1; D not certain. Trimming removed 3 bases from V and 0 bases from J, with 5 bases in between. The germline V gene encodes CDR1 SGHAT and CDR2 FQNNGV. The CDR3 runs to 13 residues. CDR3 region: CASSLSVNTEAFF. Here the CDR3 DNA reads TGTGCCAGCAGCTTGTCAGTGAACACTGAAGCTTTCTTT.

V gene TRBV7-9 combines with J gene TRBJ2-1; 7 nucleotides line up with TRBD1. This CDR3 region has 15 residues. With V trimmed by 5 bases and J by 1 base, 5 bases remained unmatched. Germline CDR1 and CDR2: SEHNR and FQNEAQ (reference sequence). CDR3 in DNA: TGTGCCAGCAGCCTACAGGGGCTTTCCTACAATGAGCAGTTCTTC. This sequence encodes CASSLQGLSYNEQFF.

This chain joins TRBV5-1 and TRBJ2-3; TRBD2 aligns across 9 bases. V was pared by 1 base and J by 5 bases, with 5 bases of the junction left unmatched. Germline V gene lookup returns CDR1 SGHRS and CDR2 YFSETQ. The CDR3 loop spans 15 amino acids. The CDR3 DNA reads TGCGCCAGCAGCTTGATAGCGGGAGAGGTAGATACGCAGTATTTT. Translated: CASSLIAGEVDTQYF.

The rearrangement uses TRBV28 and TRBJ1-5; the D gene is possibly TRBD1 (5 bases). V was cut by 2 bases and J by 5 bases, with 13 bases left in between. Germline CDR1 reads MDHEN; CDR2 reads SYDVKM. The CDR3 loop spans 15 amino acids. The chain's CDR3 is CASSLGGREDQPQHF. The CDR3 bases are TGTGCCAGCAGTTTAGGTGGCAGGGAGGATCAGCCCCAGCATTTT.

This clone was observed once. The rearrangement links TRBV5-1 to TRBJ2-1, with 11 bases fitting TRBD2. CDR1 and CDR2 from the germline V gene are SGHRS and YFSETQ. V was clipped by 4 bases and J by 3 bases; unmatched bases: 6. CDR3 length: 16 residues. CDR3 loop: CASSGRLAGNYNEQFF. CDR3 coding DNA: TGCGCCAGCAGCGGCAGACTAGCGGGGAACTACAATGAGCAGTTCTTC.

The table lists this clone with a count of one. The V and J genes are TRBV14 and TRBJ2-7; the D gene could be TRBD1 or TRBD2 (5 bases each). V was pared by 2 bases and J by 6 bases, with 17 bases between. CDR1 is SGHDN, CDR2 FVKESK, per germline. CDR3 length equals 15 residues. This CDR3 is CASSQTGTATREQYF. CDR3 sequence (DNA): TGTGCCAGCAGCCAAACCGGGACCGCCACGCGCGAGCAGTACTTC.

The CDR3 bases are TGTGCCAGCATCTTCGGGACCACCTACGAGCAGTACTTC. Protein: CASIFGTTYEQYF. The chain employs TRBV2 and TRBJ2-7; D tentatively reads TRBD1 or TRBD2 (5 bases each). The CDR3 consists of 13 residues. V was shortened by 7 bases and J by 2 bases, with 12 bases between the two germline ends. Germline V CDR1 and CDR2: SNHLY, FYNNEI. Variable domain in full (rest from reference TRBV2 and TRBJ2-7): EPEVTQTPSHQVTQMGQEVILRCVPISNHLYFYWYRQILGQKVEFLVSFYNNEISEKSEIFDDQFSVERPDGSNFTLKIRSTKLEDSAMYFCASIFGTTYEQYFGPGTRLTVT.

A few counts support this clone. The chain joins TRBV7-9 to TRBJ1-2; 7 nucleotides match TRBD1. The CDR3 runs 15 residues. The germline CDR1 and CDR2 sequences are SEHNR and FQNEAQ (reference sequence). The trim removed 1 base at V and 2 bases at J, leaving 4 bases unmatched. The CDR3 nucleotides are TGTGCCAGCAGCTTAGGGAGGGGGCAGAACTATGGCTACACCTTC. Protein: CASSLGRGQNYGYTF.

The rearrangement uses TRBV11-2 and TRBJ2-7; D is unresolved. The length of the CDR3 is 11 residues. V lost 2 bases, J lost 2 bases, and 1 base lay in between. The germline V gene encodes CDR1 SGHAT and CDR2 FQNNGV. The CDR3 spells CASSLTYEQYF. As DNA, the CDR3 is TGTGCCAGCAGCTTAACCTACGAGCAGTACTTC.

Here the CDR3 reads CASSAHGRAPGELFF. The CDR3 nucleotides are TGTGCCAGCAGTGCGCACGGGAGGGCCCCCGGGGAGCTGTTTTTT. V is TRBV25-1 and J is TRBJ2-2, with TRBD2 matching over 8 bases. The junction had 7 bases not matched to a gene; V was cut back by 4 bases and J by 6 bases. The CDR3 runs 15 residues. Looked up from germline, CDR1 is MGHDK and CDR2 is SYGVNS.

The CDR3 coding sequence is TGTGCCATCAGTGGGACGCGACAGGGGGCCCCAGTAGGTGGCTACACCTTC. Translated: CAISGTRQGAPVGGYTF. V is TRBV10-3 and J is TRBJ1-2, with 10 bases matching TRBD1. The CDR3 is 17 residues long. Per the germline V gene, CDR1 is ENHRY and CDR2 is SYGVKD. V shed 4 bases and J 7 bases; nucleotides not matched to a gene: 15.

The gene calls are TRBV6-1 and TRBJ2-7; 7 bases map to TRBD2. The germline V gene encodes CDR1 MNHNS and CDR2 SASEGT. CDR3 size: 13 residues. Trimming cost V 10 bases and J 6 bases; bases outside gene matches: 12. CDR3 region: CATQRDASVEQYF. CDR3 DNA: TGTGCCACCCAGCGGGACGCTTCGGTCGAGCAGTACTTC.

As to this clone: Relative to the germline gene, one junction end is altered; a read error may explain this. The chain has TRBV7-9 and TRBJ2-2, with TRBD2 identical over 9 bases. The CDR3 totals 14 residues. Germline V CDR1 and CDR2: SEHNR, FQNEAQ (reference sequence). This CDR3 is CASSLAGTTGELFF. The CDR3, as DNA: TGTGCCAGCAGCCTAGCGGGGACCACCGGGGAGCTGTTTTTT.

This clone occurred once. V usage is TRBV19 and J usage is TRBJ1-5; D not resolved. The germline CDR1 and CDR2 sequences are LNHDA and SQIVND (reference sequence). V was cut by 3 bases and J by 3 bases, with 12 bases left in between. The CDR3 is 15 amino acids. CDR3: CASSMSQLTNQPQHF. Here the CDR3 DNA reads TGTGCCAGTAGTATGAGTCAGCTAACCAATCAGCCCCAGCATTTT.

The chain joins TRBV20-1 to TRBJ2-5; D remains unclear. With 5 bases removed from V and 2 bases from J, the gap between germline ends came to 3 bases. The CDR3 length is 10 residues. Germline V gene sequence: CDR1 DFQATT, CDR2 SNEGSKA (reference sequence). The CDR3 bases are TGCAGTGCTTTGCAAGAGACCCAGTACTTC. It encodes CSALQETQYF.

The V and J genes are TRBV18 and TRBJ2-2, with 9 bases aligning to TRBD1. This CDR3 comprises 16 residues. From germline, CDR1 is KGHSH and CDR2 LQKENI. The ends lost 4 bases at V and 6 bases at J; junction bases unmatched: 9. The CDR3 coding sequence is TGTGCCAGCTCACAACTGGGACAGGGAGTATCCGGGGAGCTGTTTTTT. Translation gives CASSQLGQGVSGELFF.

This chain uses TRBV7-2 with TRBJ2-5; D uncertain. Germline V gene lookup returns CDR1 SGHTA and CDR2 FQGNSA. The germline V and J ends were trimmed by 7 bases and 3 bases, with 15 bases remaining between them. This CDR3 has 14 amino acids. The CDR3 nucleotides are TGTGCCAGCACCCCGACGCGACTCGAAGAGACCCAGTACTTC. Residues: CASTPTRLEETQYF.

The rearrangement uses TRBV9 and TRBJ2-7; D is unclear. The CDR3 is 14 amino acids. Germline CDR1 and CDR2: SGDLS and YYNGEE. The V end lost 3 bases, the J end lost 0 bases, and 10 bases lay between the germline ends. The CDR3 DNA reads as TGTGCCAGCAGCGCAACTGGACGCTCCTACGAGCAGTACTTC. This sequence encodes CASSATGRSYEQYF.

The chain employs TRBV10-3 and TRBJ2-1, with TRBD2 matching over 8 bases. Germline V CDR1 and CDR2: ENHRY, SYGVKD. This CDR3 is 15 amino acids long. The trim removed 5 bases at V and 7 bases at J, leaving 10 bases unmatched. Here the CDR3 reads CAISSREGVLNEQFF. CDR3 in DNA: TGTGCCATCAGTTCTCGGGAGGGGGTTTTAAATGAGCAGTTCTTC.

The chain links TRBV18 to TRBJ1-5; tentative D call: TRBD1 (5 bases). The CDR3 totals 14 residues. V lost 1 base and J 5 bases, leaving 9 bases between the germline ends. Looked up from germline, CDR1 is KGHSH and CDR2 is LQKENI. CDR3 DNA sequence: TGTGCCAGCTCACCACTGGGGGGGGATCAGCCCCAGCATTTT. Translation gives CASSPLGGDQPQHF.

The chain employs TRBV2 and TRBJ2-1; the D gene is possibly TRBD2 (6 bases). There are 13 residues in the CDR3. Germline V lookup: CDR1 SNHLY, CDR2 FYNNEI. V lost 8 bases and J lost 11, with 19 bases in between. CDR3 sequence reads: CASWDLRGSKQFF. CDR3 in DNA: TGTGCCAGCTGGGACTTGCGCGGTTCGAAGCAGTTCTTC.

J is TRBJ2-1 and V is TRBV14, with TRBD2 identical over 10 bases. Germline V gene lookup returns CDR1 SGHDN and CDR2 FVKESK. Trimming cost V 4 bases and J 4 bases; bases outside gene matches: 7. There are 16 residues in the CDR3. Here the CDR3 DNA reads TGTGCCAGCAGCCCCTCTAGCGGGAGTGGGTACAATGAGCAGTTCTTC. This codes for CASSPSSGSGYNEQFF.

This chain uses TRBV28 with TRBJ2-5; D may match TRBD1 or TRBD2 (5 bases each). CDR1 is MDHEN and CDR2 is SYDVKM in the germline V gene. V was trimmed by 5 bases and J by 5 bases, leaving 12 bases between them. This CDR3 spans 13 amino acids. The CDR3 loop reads CASSEGRDETQYF. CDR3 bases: TGTGCCAGCAGTGAGGGGCGCGATGAGACCCAGTACTTC.

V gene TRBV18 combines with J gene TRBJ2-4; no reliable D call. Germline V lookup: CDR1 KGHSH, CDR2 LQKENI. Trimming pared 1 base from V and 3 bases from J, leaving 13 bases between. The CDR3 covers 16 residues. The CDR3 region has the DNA TGTGCCAGCTCACCACTGGTTTCGGACCACAAAAACATTCAGTACTTC. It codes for CASSPLVSDHKNIQYF.

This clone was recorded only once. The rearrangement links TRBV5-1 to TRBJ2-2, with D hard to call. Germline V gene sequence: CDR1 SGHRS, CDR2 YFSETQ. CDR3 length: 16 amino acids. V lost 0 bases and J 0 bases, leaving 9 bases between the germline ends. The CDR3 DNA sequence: TGCGCCAGCAGCTTGGTTAAGGGTGCGAACACCGGGGAGCTGTTTTTT. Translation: CASSLVKGANTGELFF.

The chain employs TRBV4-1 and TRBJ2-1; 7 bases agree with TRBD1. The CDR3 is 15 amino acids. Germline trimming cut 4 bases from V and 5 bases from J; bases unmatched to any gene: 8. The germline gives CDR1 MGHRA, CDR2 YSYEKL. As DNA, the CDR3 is TGCGCCAGCAGCCGCTCCACAGGGGTTAACAATGAGCAGTTCTTC. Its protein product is CASSRSTGVNNEQFF.

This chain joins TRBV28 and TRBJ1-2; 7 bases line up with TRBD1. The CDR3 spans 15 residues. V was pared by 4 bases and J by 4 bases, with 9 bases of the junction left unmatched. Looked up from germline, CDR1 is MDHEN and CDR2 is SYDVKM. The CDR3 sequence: CASSWPTGSFYGYTF. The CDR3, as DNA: TGTGCCAGCAGTTGGCCGACAGGGTCCTTCTATGGCTACACCTTC.